Here is one T cell receptor (beta chain) with its context. No cognate antigen has been identified for it. Base qualities are missing; no much larger clone stands one base away. The data derive from a study of T cell repertoires in cytomegalovirus infection (dated 2019 in TCRdb). About the study as a whole: Donor HLA type was relevant to the analysis, because carriage of CMV infection together with the matching HLA type was indicated by public TCR beta signatures. What the authors observed across the whole study: In both this cohort and an independent approximately 400-donor cohort, the cumulative frequency of public TCR beta family members distinguished carriers of CMV infection plus the relevant HLA type. The ex vivo response was dominated by HLA-C-restricted CMV-specific TCR beta clonotypes, which also provided the single most frequent clonotype in two of eight donors.

These reads were obtained on an Illumina HiSeq 1500. The public reads were reanalyzed by TCRdb: fastp trimming at Q25, MiXCR alignment, in-frame beta chains only. Each entry is one CDR3 protein sequence, shown with its most common DNA and genes. In this sample the table shows 250,000 or so distinct CDR3 sequences, 15% to 20% of which occur a single time. The ten top clones hold approximately 51% of the sample. The sequencing sample was made of CD8+ T cells from PBMCs. This receptor was obtained from a human donor in good health (CMV status not recorded). Some clones in this sample may be carry-over from other donors' samples.

The CDR3 reads CSWGQGTTEQYF. The nucleotide sequence reads as follows: TGCAGCTGGGGGCAGGGGACTACGGAGCAGTACTTC. The chain links TRBV20-1 with TRBJ2-7; 7 matching bases give a weak D call of TRBD2. CDR1 and CDR2 are read off the germline V gene (reference sequence) as DFQATT and SNEGSKA. From cysteine to phenylalanine, the CDR3 is 12 amino acids long. Left in the record is the CDR3 DNA by itself, 36 bases read in frame from the first base.